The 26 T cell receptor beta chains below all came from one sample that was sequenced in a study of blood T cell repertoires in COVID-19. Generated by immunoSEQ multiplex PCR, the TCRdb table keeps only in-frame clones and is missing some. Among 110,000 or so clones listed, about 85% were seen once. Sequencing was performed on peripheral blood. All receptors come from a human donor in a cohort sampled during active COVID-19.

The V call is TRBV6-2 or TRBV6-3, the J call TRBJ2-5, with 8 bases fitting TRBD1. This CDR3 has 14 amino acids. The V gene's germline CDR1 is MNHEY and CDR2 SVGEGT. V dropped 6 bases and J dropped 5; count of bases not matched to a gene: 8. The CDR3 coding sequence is TGTGCCAGCAGCCTCAGGGGGCGCGGGGAGACCCAGTACTTC. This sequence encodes CASSLRGRGETQYF.

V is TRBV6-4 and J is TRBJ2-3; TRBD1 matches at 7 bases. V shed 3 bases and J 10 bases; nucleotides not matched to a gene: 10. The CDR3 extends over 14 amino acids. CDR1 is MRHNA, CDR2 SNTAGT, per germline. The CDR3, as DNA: TGTGCCAGCAGTGAACGAGGGGGCGACGAAGCGCAGTATTTT. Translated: CASSERGGDEAQYF.

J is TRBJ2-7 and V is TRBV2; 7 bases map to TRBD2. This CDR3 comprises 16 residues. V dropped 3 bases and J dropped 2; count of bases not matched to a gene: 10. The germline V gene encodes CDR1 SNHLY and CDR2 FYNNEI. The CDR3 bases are TGTGCCAGCAGTGATCCCCGAGCGGGGCCCCCCTACGAGCAGTACTTC. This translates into CASSDPRAGPPYEQYF.

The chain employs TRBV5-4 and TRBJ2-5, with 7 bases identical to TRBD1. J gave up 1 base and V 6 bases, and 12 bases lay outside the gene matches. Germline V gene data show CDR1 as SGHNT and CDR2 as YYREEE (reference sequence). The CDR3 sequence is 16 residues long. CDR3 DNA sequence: TGTGCCAGCACCCGGGACAGCCGCCGTGTCCAAGAGACCCAGTACTTC. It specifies CASTRDSRRVQETQYF.

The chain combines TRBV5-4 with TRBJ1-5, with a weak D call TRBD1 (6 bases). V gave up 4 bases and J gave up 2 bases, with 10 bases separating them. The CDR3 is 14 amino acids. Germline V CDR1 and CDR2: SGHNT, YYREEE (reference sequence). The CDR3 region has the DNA TGTGCCAGCAGCGGAGGGGGGGGCAATCAGCCCCAGCATTTT. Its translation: CASSGGGGNQPQHF.

In DNA form, the CDR3 reads TGCGCCAGCAGCTCGGGGACTAGTCAAGAGACCCAGTACTTC. Its protein product is CASSSGTSQETQYF. J is TRBJ2-5 and V is TRBV5-1, with 8 bases lining up with TRBD2. CDR3 length: 14 residues. Germline V gene data show CDR1 as SGHRS and CDR2 as YFSETQ. The junction had 3 bases not matched to a gene; V was cut back by 3 bases and J by 2 bases.

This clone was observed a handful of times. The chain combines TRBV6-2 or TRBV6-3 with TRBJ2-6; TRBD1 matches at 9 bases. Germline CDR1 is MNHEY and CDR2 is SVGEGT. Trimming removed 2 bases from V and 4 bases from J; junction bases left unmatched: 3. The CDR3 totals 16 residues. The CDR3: CASSYGTGTGANVLTF. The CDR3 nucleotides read TGTGCCAGCAGTTACGGGACAGGGACCGGGGCCAACGTCCTGACTTTC.

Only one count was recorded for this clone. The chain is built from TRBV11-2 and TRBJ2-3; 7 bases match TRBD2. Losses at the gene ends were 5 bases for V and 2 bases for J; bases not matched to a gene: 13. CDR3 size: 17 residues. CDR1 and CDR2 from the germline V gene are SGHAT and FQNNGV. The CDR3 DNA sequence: TGTGCCAGCAGCCCGGGGCCCCAGCGGGGCCACACAGATACGCAGTATTTT. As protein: CASSPGPQRGHTDTQYF.

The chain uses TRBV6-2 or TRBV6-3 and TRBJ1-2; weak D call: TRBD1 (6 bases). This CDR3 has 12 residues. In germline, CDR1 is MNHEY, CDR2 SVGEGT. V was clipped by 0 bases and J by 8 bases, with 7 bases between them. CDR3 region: CASSYSTGGYTF. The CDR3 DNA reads TGTGCCAGCAGTTACTCCACAGGGGGCTACACCTTC.

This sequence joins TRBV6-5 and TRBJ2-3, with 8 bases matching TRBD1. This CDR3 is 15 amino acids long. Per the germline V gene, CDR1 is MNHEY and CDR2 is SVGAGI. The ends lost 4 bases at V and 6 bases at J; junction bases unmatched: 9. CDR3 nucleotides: TGTGCCAGCAGTTCTCCGACAGGGGTGGGGGATACGCAGTATTTT. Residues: CASSSPTGVGDTQYF.

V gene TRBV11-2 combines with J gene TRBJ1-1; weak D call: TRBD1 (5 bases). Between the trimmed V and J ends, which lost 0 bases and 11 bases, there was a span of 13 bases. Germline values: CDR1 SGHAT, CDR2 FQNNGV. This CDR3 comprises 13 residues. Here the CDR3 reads CASSLDWGSSAFF. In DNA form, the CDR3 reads TGTGCCAGCAGCTTAGACTGGGGCAGTTCGGCTTTCTTT.

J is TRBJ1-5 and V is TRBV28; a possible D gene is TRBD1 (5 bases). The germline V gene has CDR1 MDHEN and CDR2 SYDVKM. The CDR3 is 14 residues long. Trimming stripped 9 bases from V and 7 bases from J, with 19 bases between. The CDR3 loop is CARPGTSGGQPQHF. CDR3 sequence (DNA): TGTGCCAGACCCGGGACTTCAGGCGGGCAGCCCCAGCATTTT.

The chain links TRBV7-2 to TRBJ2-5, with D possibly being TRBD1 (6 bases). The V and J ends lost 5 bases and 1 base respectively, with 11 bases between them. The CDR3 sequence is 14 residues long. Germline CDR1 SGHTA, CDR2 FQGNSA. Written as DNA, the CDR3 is TGTGCCAGCAGCCCCCGGACAGTCCAAGAGACCCAGTACTTC. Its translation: CASSPRTVQETQYF.

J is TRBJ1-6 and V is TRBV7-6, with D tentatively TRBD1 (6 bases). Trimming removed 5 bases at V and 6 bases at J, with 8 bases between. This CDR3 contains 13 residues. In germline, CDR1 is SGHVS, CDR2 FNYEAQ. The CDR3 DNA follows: TGTGCCAGCAGCACCAGGGGTAATTCACCCCTCCACTTT. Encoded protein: CASSTRGNSPLHF.

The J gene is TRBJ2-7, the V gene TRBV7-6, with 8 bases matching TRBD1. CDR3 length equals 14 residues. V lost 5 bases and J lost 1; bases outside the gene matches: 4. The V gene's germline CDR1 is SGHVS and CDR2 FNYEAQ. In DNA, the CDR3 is TGTGCCAGCAGCGTCCGGACAGGGTCCTACGAGCAGTACTTC. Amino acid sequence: CASSVRTGSYEQYF.

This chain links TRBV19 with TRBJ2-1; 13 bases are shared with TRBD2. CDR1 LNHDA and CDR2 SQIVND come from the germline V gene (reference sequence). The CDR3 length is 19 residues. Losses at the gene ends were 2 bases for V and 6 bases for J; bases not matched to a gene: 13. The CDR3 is CASSISGARLAGGSNEQFF. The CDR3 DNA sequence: TGTGCCAGTAGTATATCCGGGGCTCGACTAGCGGGGGGATCCAATGAGCAGTTCTTC.

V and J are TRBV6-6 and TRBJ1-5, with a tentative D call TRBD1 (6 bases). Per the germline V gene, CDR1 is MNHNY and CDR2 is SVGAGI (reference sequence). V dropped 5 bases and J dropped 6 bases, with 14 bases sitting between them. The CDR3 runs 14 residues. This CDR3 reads CASSGDKVVQPQHF. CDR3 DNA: TGTGCCAGCAGTGGGGACAAGGTGGTTCAGCCCCAGCATTTT.

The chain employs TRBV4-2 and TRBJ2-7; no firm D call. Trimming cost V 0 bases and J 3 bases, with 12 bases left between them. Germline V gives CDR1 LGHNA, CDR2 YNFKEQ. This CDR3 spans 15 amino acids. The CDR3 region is CASSQDDSGFYEQYF. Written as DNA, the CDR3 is TGTGCCAGCAGCCAAGATGACTCTGGGTTCTACGAGCAGTACTTC.

CDR3 in amino acids: CASSNPTGGNYGYTF. The CDR3 DNA reads TGTGCCAGTAGCAACCCGACAGGGGGCAACTATGGCTACACCTTC. The chain employs TRBV19 and TRBJ1-2; 10 bases are shared with TRBD1. V lost 6 bases, J lost 2 bases, and 6 bases stayed unmatched. CDR3 length: 15 amino acids. Germline-derived CDR1 and CDR2 are LNHDA and SQIVND (reference sequence).

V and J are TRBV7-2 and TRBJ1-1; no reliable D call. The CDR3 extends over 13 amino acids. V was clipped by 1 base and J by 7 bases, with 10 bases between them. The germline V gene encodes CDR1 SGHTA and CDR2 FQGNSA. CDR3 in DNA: TGTGCCAGCAGCTTAGTGTTGGGAGTTGAAGCTTTCTTT. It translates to CASSLVLGVEAFF.

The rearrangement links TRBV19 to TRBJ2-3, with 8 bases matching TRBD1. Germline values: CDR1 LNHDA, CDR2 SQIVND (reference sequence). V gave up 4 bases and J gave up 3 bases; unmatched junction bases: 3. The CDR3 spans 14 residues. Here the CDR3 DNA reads TGTGCCAGTAGTAGAGGACAGGGAACAGATACGCAGTATTTT. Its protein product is CASSRGQGTDTQYF.

CDR3 in amino acids: CASTASGGPYEQYF. The CDR3 nucleotides are TGTGCCAGCACAGCCTCAGGGGGCCCCTACGAGCAGTACTTC. The V gene is TRBV7-9, the J gene TRBJ2-7; 8 bases are shared with TRBD1. V lost 7 bases and J lost 2; bases outside the gene matches: 7. Germline V lookup: CDR1 SEHNR, CDR2 FQNEAQ (reference sequence). The CDR3 extends over 14 amino acids.

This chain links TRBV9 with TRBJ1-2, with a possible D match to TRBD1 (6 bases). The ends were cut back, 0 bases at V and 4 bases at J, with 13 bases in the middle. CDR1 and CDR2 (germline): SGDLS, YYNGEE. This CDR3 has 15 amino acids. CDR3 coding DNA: TGTGCCAGCAGCGTAGCTACGACAGGTTTCTATGGCTACACCTTC. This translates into CASSVATTGFYGYTF.

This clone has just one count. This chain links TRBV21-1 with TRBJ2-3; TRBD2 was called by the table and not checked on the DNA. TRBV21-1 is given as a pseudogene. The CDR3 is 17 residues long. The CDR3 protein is CASSKCFRRVGADTQYF. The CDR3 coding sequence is TGTGCCAGCAGCAAATGCTTTCGGCGGGTCGGGGCAGATACGCAGTATTTT.

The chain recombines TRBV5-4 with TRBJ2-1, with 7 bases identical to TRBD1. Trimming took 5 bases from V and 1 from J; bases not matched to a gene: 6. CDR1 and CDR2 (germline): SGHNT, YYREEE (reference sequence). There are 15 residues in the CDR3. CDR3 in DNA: TGTGCCAGCAGACCGGGACAGAGGTCCTACAATGAGCAGTTCTTC. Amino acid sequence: CASRPGQRSYNEQFF.

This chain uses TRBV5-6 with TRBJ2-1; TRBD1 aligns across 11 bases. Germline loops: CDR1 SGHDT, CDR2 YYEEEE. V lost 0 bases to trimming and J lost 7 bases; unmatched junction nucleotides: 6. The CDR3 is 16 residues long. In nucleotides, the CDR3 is TGTGCCAGCAGCTTGGAGGGACAGGGGGTGAGGAATGAGCAGTTCTTC. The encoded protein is CASSLEGQGVRNEQFF.